Presented here are 27 T cell receptor beta chains from one specimen sequenced in a study of radiotherapy plus CTLA-4 blockade in lung cancer. Sequencing was performed with immunoSEQ multiplex PCR; in TCRdb, only in-frame clones are kept and a portion is missing. The table includes tens of thousands of clones, roughly 81% detected once. Sequencing used peripheral blood, obtained from a patient treated with radiotherapy plus ipilimumab. Receptor source: a human donor with non-small cell lung cancer whose response to radiotherapy plus ipilimumab could not be evaluated.

The rearrangement uses TRBV28 and TRBJ2-1; TRBD2 aligns across 12 bases. This CDR3 has 17 amino acids. Germline CDR1 MDHEN, CDR2 SYDVKM. Losses at the gene ends were 2 bases for V and 9 bases for J; bases not matched to a gene: 11. The CDR3 sequence: CASSLGQGTSGFGEQFF. In DNA, the CDR3 is TGTGCCAGCAGTTTAGGGCAAGGGACTAGCGGGTTTGGTGAGCAGTTCTTC.

Within the sample, this clone is medium-sized. The chain is built from TRBV5-6 and TRBJ2-7, with TRBD2 matching 7 bases. The CDR3 is 14 amino acids. Germline lookup yields CDR1 SGHDT and CDR2 YYEEEE. After removal of 4 bases from V and 2 bases from J, the junction contained 6 bases not matched to a gene. The CDR3 region is CASSASGATYEQYF. The CDR3 DNA reads TGTGCCAGCAGCGCAAGCGGGGCCACCTACGAGCAGTACTTC.

The rearrangement links TRBV7-9 to TRBJ1-2; no clear D. CDR1 is SEHNR and CDR2 is FQNEAQ in the germline V gene (reference sequence). The V and J ends lost 6 bases and 5 bases respectively, with 19 bases between them. The CDR3 has 15 residues. The CDR3 is CASSPPRGGGYGYTF. The CDR3 DNA reads TGTGCCAGCAGTCCCCCTCGCGGTGGCGGGTATGGCTACACCTTC.

V is TRBV6-1 and J is TRBJ2-1; perhaps TRBD2 as D (6 bases). V dropped 0 bases and J dropped 5 bases, with 11 bases sitting between them. The CDR3 contains 15 residues. CDR1 MNHNS and CDR2 SASEGT come from the germline V gene. CDR3 bases: TGTGCCAGCAGTGAAGCGCGAGCGGGCCACAATGAGCAGTTCTTC. This codes for CASSEARAGHNEQFF.

The J gene is TRBJ2-7, the V gene TRBV7-9; weak D call: TRBD2 (6 bases). Germline loops: CDR1 SEHNR, CDR2 FQNEAQ (reference sequence). V shed 1 base and J shed 0 bases, with 13 bases lying between them. There are 16 residues in the CDR3. Written as DNA, the CDR3 is TGTGCCAGCAGCTTAGAGTGGGACTCGAGCTCCTACGAGCAGTACTTC. Protein sequence: CASSLEWDSSSYEQYF.

The J gene is TRBJ2-5, the V gene TRBV7-2; TRBD2 is a possible D gene (5 bases). Per the germline V gene, CDR1 is SGHTA and CDR2 is FQGNSA. The CDR3 length is 14 residues. Trimming stripped 0 bases from V and 3 bases from J, with 8 bases between. The CDR3, as DNA: TGTGCCAGCAGCTTAGCTTCGAGGGAAGAGACCCAGTACTTC. This encodes CASSLASREETQYF.

The chain links TRBV13 to TRBJ1-2, with a possible D match to TRBD1 (5 bases). Trimming pared 1 base from V and 2 bases from J, leaving 14 bases between. CDR1 and CDR2 (germline): PRHDT, FYEKMQ (reference sequence). This CDR3 contains 16 residues. This CDR3 is CASSLEYGGRNYGYTF. DNA for the CDR3: TGTGCCAGCAGCTTAGAATACGGGGGGAGGAACTATGGCTACACCTTC.

The chain combines TRBV6-5 with TRBJ2-1; TRBD2 might be the D (6 bases). The CDR3 length is 12 residues. Trimming removed 1 base at V and 9 bases at J, with 7 bases between. Germline V CDR1 and CDR2: MNHEY, SVGAGI. The CDR3 sequence: CASSYWGGEQFF. The CDR3 region has the DNA TGTGCCAGCAGTTACTGGGGAGGTGAGCAGTTCTTC.

This clone was detected only once. A junction end diverges from the germline sequence, so it may reflect a read error. The genes are TRBV7-7 and TRBJ2-7, with 11 nucleotides matching TRBD1. This CDR3 region has 15 residues. From germline, CDR1 is SSHAT and CDR2 FNYEAQ (reference sequence). Written as DNA, the CDR3 is TGTGCTAGCAGCGGGACCGGGACAGGGGGCTACGAGCAGTACTTC. Its protein product is CASSGTGTGGYEQYF.

This chain links TRBV28 with TRBJ2-1; a possible D gene is TRBD2 (5 bases). CDR3 length: 15 amino acids. CDR1 is MDHEN, CDR2 SYDVKM, per germline. Deletions cut 3 bases from V and 7 bases from J, with 16 bases between. The CDR3, as DNA: TGTGCCAGCAGTTTCCAACGGACTTCTAGAAATGAGCAGTTCTTC. It specifies CASSFQRTSRNEQFF. The complete variable domain, with remaining parts taken from reference TRBV28 and TRBJ2-1, reads DVKVTQSSRYLVKRTGEKVFLECVQDMDHENMFWYRQDPGLGLRLIYFSYDVKMKEKGDIPEGYSVSREKKERFSLILESASTNQTSMYLCASSFQRTSRNEQFFGPGTRLTVL.

The V call is TRBV28, the J call TRBJ1-5, with D perhaps matching TRBD1 (6 bases). V dropped 3 bases and J dropped 2 bases, with 11 bases sitting between them. This CDR3 comprises 15 residues. Germline V CDR1 and CDR2: MDHEN, SYDVKM. CDR3 amino acids: CASSFVQGGNQPQHF. The CDR3 coding sequence is TGTGCCAGCAGTTTCGTACAGGGTGGCAATCAGCCCCAGCATTTT.

The rearrangement joins TRBV7-2 to TRBJ2-3; maybe TRBD2 (5 bases). This CDR3 has 13 residues. Trimming removed 7 bases at V and 2 bases at J, with 10 bases between. Germline lookup yields CDR1 SGHTA and CDR2 FQGNSA. CDR3 sequence reads: CASTREFTDTQYF. The CDR3, as DNA: TGTGCCAGCACGAGGGAGTTCACAGATACGCAGTATTTT. The full variable domain, in which reference TRBV7-2 and TRBJ2-3 provide the parts outside the CDR3, is GAGVSQSPSNKVTEKGKDVELRCDPISGHTALYWYRQSLGQGLEFLIYFQGNSAPDKSGLPSDRFSAERTGGSVSTLTIQRTQQEDSAVYLCASTREFTDTQYFGPGTRLTVL.

The chain joins TRBV7-3 to TRBJ2-1; TRBD2 matches at 7 bases. CDR1 and CDR2 from the germline V gene are SGHTA and FQGTGA. V lost 4 bases, J lost 0 bases, and 3 bases stayed unmatched. CDR3 size: 15 residues. As DNA, the CDR3 is TGTGCCAGCAGCTCCTCTAGCGGCTCCTACAATGAGCAGTTCTTC. It is translated as CASSSSSGSYNEQFF.

The chain uses TRBV7-2 and TRBJ1-1; the match to TRBD1 covers 10 bases. The CDR3 has 16 amino acids. Unmatched junction bases numbered 9, after V lost 4 bases and J lost 4 bases. Germline CDR1 reads SGHTA; CDR2 reads FQGNSA. The CDR3 is CASSSGDRGRVTEAFF. Here the CDR3 DNA reads TGTGCCAGCAGCTCGGGGGACAGGGGAAGGGTCACTGAAGCTTTCTTT.

V usage is TRBV13 and J usage is TRBJ2-1; 7 bases are shared with TRBD1. Trimming took 4 bases from V and 9 from J; bases not matched to a gene: 15. The CDR3 spans 16 residues. Germline assignment: CDR1 PRHDT and CDR2 FYEKMQ (reference sequence). The CDR3 DNA follows: TGTGCCAGCAGCTCAGACAGGGATCGGTTCGAGCGTGAGCAGTTCTTC. Translating it yields CASSSDRDRFEREQFF.

V and J are TRBV4-3 and TRBJ2-1; TRBD2 matches at 9 bases. The V gene end was trimmed by 0 bases and the J gene end by 6 bases; junction bases not matched to a gene: 9. CDR1 and CDR2 from the germline V gene are LGHNA and YSLEER. The CDR3 has 17 amino acids. CDR3 coding DNA: TGCGCCAGCAGCCAAGAGTCTCGCCTAGCGGGGATCAATGAGCAGTTCTTC. Protein sequence: CASSQESRLAGINEQFF.

V and J are TRBV4-3 and TRBJ1-2; TRBD1 agrees at 8 bases. Losses at the gene ends were 0 bases for V and 4 bases for J; bases not matched to a gene: 7. This CDR3 is built from 16 residues. Germline CDR1 and CDR2: LGHNA and YSLEER. Written as DNA, the CDR3 is TGCGCCAGCAGCCAAGATCAACAGGGGGGGATCTATGGCTACACCTTC. Protein: CASSQDQQGGIYGYTF.

This chain uses TRBV14 with TRBJ2-1, with 7 bases matching TRBD1. This CDR3 region has 15 residues. The V gene's germline CDR1 is SGHDN and CDR2 FVKESK. J gave up 3 bases and V 7 bases, and 9 bases lay outside the gene matches. The CDR3 region is CASNPLGQFYNEQFF. The CDR3 nucleotides are TGTGCCAGCAACCCATTGGGACAGTTCTACAATGAGCAGTTCTTC.

The V gene is TRBV7-2, the J gene TRBJ2-5, with 10 bases lining up with TRBD2. The CDR3 contains 15 residues. V lost 4 bases, J lost 4 bases, and 6 bases stayed unmatched. The germline CDR1 and CDR2 sequences are SGHTA and FQGNSA. The CDR3 here is CASSSRSGRGETQYF. The CDR3 DNA follows: TGTGCCAGCAGCTCTAGGAGCGGGAGGGGAGAGACCCAGTACTTC.

There are a few counts of this clone. This chain links TRBV10-3 with TRBJ2-7; 11 bases map to TRBD2. The trim removed 7 bases at V and 4 bases at J, leaving 9 bases unmatched. CDR1 and CDR2 (germline): ENHRY, SYGVKD. The CDR3 runs 15 residues. The CDR3 DNA reads as TGTGCCATCACATCCGGGACTAGCGGCCTATACGAGCAGTACTTC. This translates into CAITSGTSGLYEQYF.

The chain is built from TRBV28 and TRBJ2-4, with a weak D call TRBD1 (5 bases). Between the trimmed V and J ends, which lost 6 bases and 0 bases, there was a span of 9 bases. This CDR3 spans 14 amino acids. Per germline, CDR1 MDHEN and CDR2 SYDVKM. In DNA form, the CDR3 reads TGTGCCAGCAGCCCGACAGTAGCCAAAAACATTCAGTACTTC. Encoded protein: CASSPTVAKNIQYF.

CDR3 in amino acids: CASSLAKQGRNTEAFF. DNA for the CDR3: TGTGCCAGCAGCTTAGCCAAACAGGGGCGCAACACTGAAGCTTTCTTT. The gene calls are TRBV7-9 and TRBJ1-1; 7 bases are a match to TRBD1. V was pared by 0 bases and J by 2 bases, with 6 bases of the junction left unmatched. The CDR3 is 16 amino acids. Germline assignment: CDR1 SEHNR and CDR2 FQNEAQ (reference sequence).

The chain combines TRBV4-3 with TRBJ1-2; D uncertain. The germline CDR1 and CDR2 sequences are LGHNA and YSLEER. The CDR3 has 14 residues. V lost 4 bases to trimming and J lost 4 bases, with 13 bases between them. This CDR3 is CASSRNREVYGYTF. Here the CDR3 DNA reads TGCGCCAGCAGCCGAAACCGGGAGGTCTATGGCTACACCTTC.

This clone was seen only once. CDR3 sequence reads: CASSRTGKGTEAFF. CDR3 nucleotides: TGTGCCAGCAGTAGGACAGGGAAGGGCACTGAAGCTTTCTTT. The rearrangement joins TRBV28 to TRBJ1-1; the match to TRBD1 covers 8 bases. Trimming removed 5 bases from V and 4 bases from J; junction bases left unmatched: 6. Germline-derived CDR1 and CDR2 are MDHEN and SYDVKM. The CDR3 extends over 14 amino acids.

The genes are TRBV19 and TRBJ2-1; 13 bases line up with TRBD2. Per germline, CDR1 LNHDA and CDR2 SQIVND (reference sequence). Germline trimming cut 5 bases from V and 8 bases from J; bases unmatched to any gene: 0. The CDR3 is 13 amino acids. The CDR3 DNA follows: TGTGCCAGTAGTGGACTAGCGGGGGATGAGCAGTTCTTC. Its translation: CASSGLAGDEQFF.

The CDR3 nucleotides are TGTGCCAGCAGCTTAGTCCAGGGAACAGCTTTCTTT. Its translation: CASSLVQGTAFF. The chain uses TRBV7-6 and TRBJ1-1; D is possibly TRBD1 (5 bases). The CDR3 is 12 amino acids. Germline lookup yields CDR1 SGHVS and CDR2 FNYEAQ. The germline V and J ends were trimmed by 1 base and 10 bases, with 10 bases remaining between them.

The chain couples TRBV4-3 to TRBJ1-1, with TRBD1 identical over 7 bases. The germline gives CDR1 LGHNA, CDR2 YSLEER. The V gene end was trimmed by 4 bases and the J gene end by 9 bases; junction bases not matched to a gene: 14. The CDR3 spans 15 residues. In DNA form, the CDR3 reads TGCGCCAGCAGCCTGGGGACAGACTCAACGGGGCAAGCTTTCTTT. Protein: CASSLGTDSTGQAFF.